This TCR beta chain originates from a study of blood T cell repertoires in COVID-19. Here immunoSEQ multiplex PCR was the method, and the copy in TCRdb shows in-frame clones only, minus some. The sample has under 200,000 clones; more than 85% are singletons. This CDR3 comprises 13 residues. Per germline, CDR1 MDHEN and CDR2 SYDVKM. Trimming removed 6 bases at V and 0 bases at J, with 8 bases between. The V call is TRBV28, the J call TRBJ1-1; D unclear. The TCR originated in a man between 45 and 60 years old with acute or convalescent COVID-19. Sequenced: peripheral blood. CDR3 loop: CASSLTMNTEAFF. As DNA, the CDR3 is TGTGCCAGCAGCCTGACTATGAACACTGAAGCTTTCTTT.